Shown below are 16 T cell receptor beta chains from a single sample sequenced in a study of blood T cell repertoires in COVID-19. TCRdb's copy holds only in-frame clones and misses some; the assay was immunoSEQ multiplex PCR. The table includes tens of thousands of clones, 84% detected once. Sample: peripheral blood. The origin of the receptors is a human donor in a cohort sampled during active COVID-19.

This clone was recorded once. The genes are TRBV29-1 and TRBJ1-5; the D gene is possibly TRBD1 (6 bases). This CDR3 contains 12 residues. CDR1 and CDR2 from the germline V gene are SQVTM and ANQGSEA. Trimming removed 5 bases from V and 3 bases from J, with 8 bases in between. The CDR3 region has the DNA TGCAGCGTTCGGGACACCAATCAGCCCCAGCATTTT. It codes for CSVRDTNQPQHF.

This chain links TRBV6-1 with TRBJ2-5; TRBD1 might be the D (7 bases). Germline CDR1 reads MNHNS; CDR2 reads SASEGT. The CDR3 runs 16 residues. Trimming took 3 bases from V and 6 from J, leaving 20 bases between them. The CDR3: CASSDDFGGGKKTQYF. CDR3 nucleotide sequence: TGTGCCAGCAGTGACGATTTTGGAGGGGGCAAAAAGACCCAGTACTTC.

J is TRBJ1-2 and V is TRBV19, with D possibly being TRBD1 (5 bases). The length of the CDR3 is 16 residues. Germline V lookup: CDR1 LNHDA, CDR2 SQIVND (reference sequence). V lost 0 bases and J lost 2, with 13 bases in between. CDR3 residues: CASSIDRMGPNYGYTF. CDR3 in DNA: TGTGCCAGTAGTATAGATCGGATGGGGCCCAACTATGGCTACACCTTC.

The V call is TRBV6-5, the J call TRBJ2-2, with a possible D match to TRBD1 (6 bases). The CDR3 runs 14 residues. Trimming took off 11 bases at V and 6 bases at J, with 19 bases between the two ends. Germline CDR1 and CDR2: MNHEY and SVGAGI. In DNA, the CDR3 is TGTGCCGGGGGCCCCGTTCCAACAGCCGGGGAGCTGTTTTTT. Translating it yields CAGGPVPTAGELFF.

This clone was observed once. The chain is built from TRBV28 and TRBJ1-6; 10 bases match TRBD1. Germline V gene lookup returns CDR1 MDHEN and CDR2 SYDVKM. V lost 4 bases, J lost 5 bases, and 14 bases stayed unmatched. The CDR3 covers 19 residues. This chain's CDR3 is CASSSPGDRGSGNNSPLHF. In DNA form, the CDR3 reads TGTGCCAGCAGTTCCCCGGGGGACAGGGGATCAGGAAATAATTCACCCCTCCACTTT.

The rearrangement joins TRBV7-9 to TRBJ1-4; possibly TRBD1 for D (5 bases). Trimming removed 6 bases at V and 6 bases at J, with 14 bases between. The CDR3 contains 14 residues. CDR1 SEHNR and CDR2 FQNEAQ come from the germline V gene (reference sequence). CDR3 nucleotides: TGTGCCAGCAGGGATCGCCGGGGGGATGAAAAACTGTTTTTT. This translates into CASRDRRGDEKLFF. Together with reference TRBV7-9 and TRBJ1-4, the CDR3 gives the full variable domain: DTGVSQNPRHKITKRGQNVTFRCDPISEHNRLYWYRQTLGQGPEFLTYFQNEAQLEKSRLLSDRFSAERPKGSFSTLEIQRTEQGDSAMYLCASRDRRGDEKLFFGSGTQLSVL.

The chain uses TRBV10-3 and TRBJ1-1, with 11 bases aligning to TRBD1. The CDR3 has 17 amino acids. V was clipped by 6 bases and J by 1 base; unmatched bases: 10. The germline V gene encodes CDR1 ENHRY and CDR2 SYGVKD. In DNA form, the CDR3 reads TGTGCCATCAGCCCCCGGGACAGGGGGTTCGGGAACACTGAAGCTTTCTTT. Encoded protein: CAISPRDRGFGNTEAFF.

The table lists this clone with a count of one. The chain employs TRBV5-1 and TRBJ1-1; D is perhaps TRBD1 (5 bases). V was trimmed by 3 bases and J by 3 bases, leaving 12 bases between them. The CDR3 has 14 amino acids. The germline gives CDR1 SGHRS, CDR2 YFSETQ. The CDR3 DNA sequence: TGCGCCAGCAGCTCCCGGGGGAGGGACACTGAAGCTTTCTTT. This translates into CASSSRGRDTEAFF.

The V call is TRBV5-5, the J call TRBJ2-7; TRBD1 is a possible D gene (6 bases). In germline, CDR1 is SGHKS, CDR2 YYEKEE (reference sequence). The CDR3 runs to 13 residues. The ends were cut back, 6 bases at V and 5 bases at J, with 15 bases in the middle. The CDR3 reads CASTRQGTDEQYF. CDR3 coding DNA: TGTGCCAGCACCCGGCAGGGGACCGACGAGCAGTACTTC.

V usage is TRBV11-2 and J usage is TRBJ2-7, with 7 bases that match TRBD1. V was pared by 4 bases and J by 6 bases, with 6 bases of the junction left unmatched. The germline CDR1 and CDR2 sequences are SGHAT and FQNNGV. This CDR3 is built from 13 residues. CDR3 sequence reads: CASSSRGRTEQYF. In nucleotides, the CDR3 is TGTGCCAGCAGCTCTAGGGGGCGCACCGAGCAGTACTTC.

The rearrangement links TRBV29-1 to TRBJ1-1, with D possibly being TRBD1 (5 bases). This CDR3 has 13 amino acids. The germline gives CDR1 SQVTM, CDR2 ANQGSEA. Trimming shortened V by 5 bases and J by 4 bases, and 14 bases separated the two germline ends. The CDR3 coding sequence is TGCAGCGTTACGCTACAGGTGGGCACTGAAGCTTTCTTT. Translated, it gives CSVTLQVGTEAFF.

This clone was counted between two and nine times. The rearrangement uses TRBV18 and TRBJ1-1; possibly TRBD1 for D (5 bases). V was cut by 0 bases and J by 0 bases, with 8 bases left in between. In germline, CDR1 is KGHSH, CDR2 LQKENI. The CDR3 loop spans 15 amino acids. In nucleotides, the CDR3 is TGTGCCAGCTCACCACCTCCAGGGATGAACACTGAAGCTTTCTTT. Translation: CASSPPPGMNTEAFF.

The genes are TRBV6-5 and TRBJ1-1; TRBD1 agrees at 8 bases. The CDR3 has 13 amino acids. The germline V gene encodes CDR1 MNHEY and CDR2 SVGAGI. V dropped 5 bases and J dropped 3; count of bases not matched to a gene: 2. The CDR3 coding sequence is TGTGCCAGCAGTAGGACAGGGTACACTGAAGCTTTCTTT. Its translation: CASSRTGYTEAFF.

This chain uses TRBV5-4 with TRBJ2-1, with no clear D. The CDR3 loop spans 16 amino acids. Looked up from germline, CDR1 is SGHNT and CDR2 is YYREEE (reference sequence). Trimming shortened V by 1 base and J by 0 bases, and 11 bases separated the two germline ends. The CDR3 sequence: CASSLKLKSSYNEQFF. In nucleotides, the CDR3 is TGTGCCAGCAGCTTGAAACTTAAAAGCTCCTACAATGAGCAGTTCTTC.

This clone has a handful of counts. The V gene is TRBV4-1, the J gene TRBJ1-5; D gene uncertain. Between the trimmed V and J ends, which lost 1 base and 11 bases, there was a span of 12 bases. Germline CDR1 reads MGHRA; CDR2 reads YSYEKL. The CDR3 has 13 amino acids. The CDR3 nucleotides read TGCGCCAGCAGCCAAGTAGAGGGTACGGCCCAGCATTTT. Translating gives CASSQVEGTAQHF.

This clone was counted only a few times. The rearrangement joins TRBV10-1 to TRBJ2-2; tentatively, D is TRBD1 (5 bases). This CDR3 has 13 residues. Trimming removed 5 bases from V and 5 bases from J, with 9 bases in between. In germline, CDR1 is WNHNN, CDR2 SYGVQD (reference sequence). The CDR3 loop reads CASSPRATGELFF. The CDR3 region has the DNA TGCGCCAGCAGTCCCAGGGCTACCGGGGAGCTGTTTTTT.